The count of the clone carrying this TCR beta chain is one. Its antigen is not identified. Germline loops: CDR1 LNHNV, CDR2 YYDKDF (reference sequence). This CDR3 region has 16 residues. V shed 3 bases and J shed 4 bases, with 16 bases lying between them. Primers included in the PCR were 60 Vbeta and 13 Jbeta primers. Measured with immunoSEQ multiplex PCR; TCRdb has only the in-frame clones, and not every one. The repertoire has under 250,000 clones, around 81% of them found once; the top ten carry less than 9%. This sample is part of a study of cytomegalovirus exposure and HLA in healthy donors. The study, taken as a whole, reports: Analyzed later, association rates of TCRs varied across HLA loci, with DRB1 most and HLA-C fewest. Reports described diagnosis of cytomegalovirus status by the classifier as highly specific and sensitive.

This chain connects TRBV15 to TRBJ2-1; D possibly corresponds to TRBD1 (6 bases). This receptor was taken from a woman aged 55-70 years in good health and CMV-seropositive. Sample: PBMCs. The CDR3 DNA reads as TGTGCCACCAGCAGGACAGGACGATTGGAGTACAATGAGCAGTTCTTC. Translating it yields CATSRTGRLEYNEQFF.